Listed here are 20 T cell receptor beta chains from one sample, sequenced in a study of cytomegalovirus exposure and HLA in healthy donors. Primers: 60 Vbeta forward and 13 Jbeta reverse. Some clones are missing from TCRdb's copy, which holds only in-frame ones; the method was immunoSEQ multiplex PCR. Here the sample spans some 150,000 clones, over 70% being singletons. The source material was PBMCs. The receptors originated from a woman between 35 and 50 years old in good health and CMV-seronegative.

This chain connects TRBV5-1 to TRBJ1-2; TRBD1 matches 9 bases. V trimming: 0 bases; J trimming: 5 bases; junction bases outside the gene matches: 8. Germline CDR1 reads SGHRS; CDR2 reads YFSETQ. The CDR3 consists of 16 residues. CDR3 bases: TGCGCCAGCAGCTTGGACGGGGGGACAGGGCTTTATGGCTACACCTTC. Its translation: CASSLDGGTGLYGYTF.

The chain employs TRBV5-1 and TRBJ1-5; D gene unclear. Germline V gives CDR1 SGHRS, CDR2 YFSETQ. The CDR3 extends over 15 amino acids. The V gene lost 0 bases and the J gene lost 2 bases, with 9 bases spanning the gap. In DNA, the CDR3 is TGCGCCAGCAGCTTGGAAGGCAGCGGCAATCAGCCCCAGCATTTT. This translates into CASSLEGSGNQPQHF.

This clone occurred once. The CDR3 bases are TGCGCCAGCAGCCAAGATCTGACTAACGAGGCGCGCGGCTACACCTTC. Translated: CASSQDLTNEARGYTF. This chain links TRBV4-1 with TRBJ1-2, with D unclear. Trimming left V 0 bases short and J 8 bases short, with 19 bases between. This CDR3 spans 16 amino acids. Germline values: CDR1 MGHRA, CDR2 YSYEKL.

The V gene is TRBV4-1, the J gene TRBJ2-6; D gene uncertain. The ends were cut back, 1 base at V and 0 bases at J, with 10 bases in the middle. The CDR3 runs to 17 residues. Per germline, CDR1 MGHRA and CDR2 YSYEKL. The CDR3 nucleotides are TGCGCCAGCAGCCAAGGGCGGCAGCTCTCTGGGGCCAACGTCCTGACTTTC. It yields the protein CASSQGRQLSGANVLTF.

The chain carries TRBV5-1 and TRBJ2-1; 9 positions match TRBD1. The V and J ends lost 3 bases and 4 bases, in that order; junction bases with no gene match: 5. The CDR3 covers 15 residues. Germline CDR1 SGHRS, CDR2 YFSETQ. Here the CDR3 DNA reads TGCGCCAGCAGCTCGCCGGGACAGGGATACAATGAGCAGTTCTTC. This encodes CASSSPGQGYNEQFF.

This clone has only a few counts. The rearrangement links TRBV28 to TRBJ1-5; the D is unclear. CDR3 length equals 14 residues. V was pared by 7 bases and J by 0 bases, with 10 bases between. Germline V gene data show CDR1 as MDHEN and CDR2 as SYDVKM. DNA of the CDR3: TGTGCCAGCACCGACACAGCTAGCAATCAGCCCCAGCATTTT. Translating it yields CASTDTASNQPQHF.

This clone has just a few counts. V usage is TRBV6-6 and J usage is TRBJ1-1, with TRBD1 identical over 8 bases. Germline V CDR1 and CDR2: MNHNY, SVGAGI (reference sequence). J lost 10 bases, V lost 11 bases, and 15 bases had no gene match. The CDR3 covers 13 residues. The CDR3 DNA is TGTGCCGGAGGGGACAGGATAAGCGGCGTAGCTTTCTTT. It is translated as CAGGDRISGVAFF.

In DNA form, the CDR3 reads TGTGCCAGCTCGACTCCGGGGGGTCCTAGCACAGATACGCAGTATTTT. Translated: CASSTPGGPSTDTQYF. V usage is TRBV27 and J usage is TRBJ2-3; 7 nucleotides line up with TRBD2. The CDR3 contains 16 residues. Trimming took 8 bases from V and 0 from J; bases not matched to a gene: 11. CDR1 MNHEY and CDR2 SMNVEV come from the germline V gene (reference sequence).

This clone was seen a handful of times. V usage is TRBV28 and J usage is TRBJ1-6; D is unclear. V lost 3 bases, J lost 0 bases, and 6 bases lay in between. Germline V gene sequence: CDR1 MDHEN, CDR2 SYDVKM. The CDR3 loop spans 15 amino acids. The CDR3 bases are TGTGCCAGCAGTTTGGCCAGCTCCTATAATTCACCCCTCCACTTT. Residues: CASSLASSYNSPLHF.

The gene calls are TRBV9 and TRBJ2-1; 9 bases map to TRBD1. Trimming cost V 2 bases and J 3 bases; bases outside gene matches: 3. CDR3 size: 15 residues. Per the germline V gene, CDR1 is SGDLS and CDR2 is YYNGEE. The CDR3, as DNA: TGTGCCAGCAGCGTGGGGACAGGGAACTACAATGAGCAGTTCTTC. The encoded protein is CASSVGTGNYNEQFF. Using reference TRBV9 and TRBJ2-1 for the parts outside the CDR3, the full variable domain is DSGVTQTPKHLITATGQRVTLRCSPRSGDLSVYWYQQSLDQGLQFLIQYYNGEERAKGNILERFSAQQFPDLHSELNLSSLELGDSALYFCASSVGTGNYNEQFFGPGTRLTVL.

This rearrangement joins TRBV7-2 to TRBJ1-1; 12 bases line up with TRBD1. J lost 5 bases, V lost 5 bases, and 18 bases had no gene match. Per germline, CDR1 SGHTA and CDR2 FQGNSA. The CDR3 loop spans 19 amino acids. The DNA of the CDR3 is TGTGCCAGCAGCCACCGGGACAGGGGGCTGAGGTTTGCAGGGACTGAAGCTTTCTTT. Encoded protein: CASSHRDRGLRFAGTEAFF.

The chain couples TRBV5-4 to TRBJ1-2; weak D call: TRBD1 (6 bases). Germline V gives CDR1 SGHNT, CDR2 YYREEE (reference sequence). The CDR3 loop spans 16 amino acids. The germline V and J ends were trimmed by 2 bases and 3 bases, with 17 bases remaining between them. The CDR3 loop reads CASSFLTGQLDYGYTF. CDR3 nucleotides: TGTGCCAGCAGCTTTCTGACAGGCCAATTGGACTATGGCTACACCTTC.

The J gene is TRBJ1-1, the V gene TRBV5-4; D unresolved. The V end lost 3 bases, the J end lost 11 bases, and 23 bases lay between the germline ends. Germline V CDR1 and CDR2: SGHNT, YYREEE (reference sequence). The CDR3 length is 15 residues. In DNA form, the CDR3 reads TGTGCCAGCAGCTCAAATCCGGGAGCCGAGGTAATGGCTTTCTTT. Translating it yields CASSSNPGAEVMAFF.

The V gene is TRBV5-1, the J gene TRBJ1-2; D ambiguous. The CDR3 contains 14 residues. V was shortened by 0 bases and J by 1 base, with 7 bases between the two germline ends. Germline CDR1 and CDR2: SGHRS and YFSETQ. CDR3 coding DNA: TGCGCCAGCAGCTTGGAGACGGGTAACTATGGCTACACCTTC. Amino acids: CASSLETGNYGYTF. The complete variable domain, with remaining parts taken from reference TRBV5-1 and TRBJ1-2, reads KAGVTQTPRYLIKTRGQQVTLSCSPISGHRSVSWYQQTPGQGLQFLFEYFSETQRNKGNFPGRFSGRQFSNSRSEMNVSTLELGDSALYLCASSLETGNYGYTFGSGTRLTVV.

The chain has TRBV5-1 and TRBJ2-7, with 9 bases aligning to TRBD1. Germline lookup yields CDR1 SGHRS and CDR2 YFSETQ. The CDR3 spans 15 residues. V lost 0 bases to trimming and J lost 4 bases; unmatched junction nucleotides: 5. The chain's CDR3 is CASSLVTGGIYEQYF. The CDR3 DNA reads TGCGCCAGCAGCTTGGTCACAGGGGGCATATACGAGCAGTACTTC.

This chain joins TRBV19 and TRBJ2-7, with 8 positions matching TRBD1. The germline V gene encodes CDR1 LNHDA and CDR2 SQIVND (reference sequence). The CDR3 contains 14 residues. The V gene end was trimmed by 6 bases and the J gene end by 3 bases; junction bases not matched to a gene: 7. CDR3 in DNA: TGTGCCAGTAGGCCGACAGGGGCCAACTACGAGCAGTACTTC. This encodes CASRPTGANYEQYF.

This clone turned up a few times. The chain is built from TRBV2 and TRBJ1-1; 7 bases line up with TRBD1. Trimming cost V 6 bases and J 1 base; bases outside gene matches: 5. Germline CDR1 is SNHLY and CDR2 is FYNNEI. The CDR3 loop spans 14 amino acids. CDR3 region: CASSPTGTNTEAFF. Here the CDR3 DNA reads TGTGCCAGCAGCCCGACAGGGACGAACACTGAAGCTTTCTTT.

As DNA, the CDR3 is TGTGCCAGCAGTTTAGTCAGGGCGGATGGCTACACCTTC. It specifies CASSLVRADGYTF. The chain joins TRBV28 to TRBJ1-2; perhaps TRBD1 as D (5 bases). V lost 2 bases and J lost 6, with 10 bases in between. CDR1 is MDHEN, CDR2 SYDVKM, per germline. This CDR3 is 13 amino acids long.

V usage is TRBV6-1 and J usage is TRBJ2-5, with 9 bases that match TRBD1. J was trimmed by 3 bases and V by 6 bases; bases with no gene match: 8. In germline, CDR1 is MNHNS, CDR2 SASEGT. The CDR3 totals 15 residues. CDR3 coding DNA: TGTGCCAGCAGAAGACCGGGACAGGGTAAAGAGACCCAGTACTTC. Amino acid sequence: CASRRPGQGKETQYF.

CDR3 sequence reads: CASSHWGATGELFF. CDR3 bases: TGTGCCAGCAGCCATTGGGGCGCCACCGGGGAGCTGTTTTTT. This chain connects TRBV14 to TRBJ2-2; the D gene is possibly TRBD1 (5 bases). Trimming left V 3 bases short and J 4 bases short, with 9 bases between. This CDR3 has 14 amino acids. Germline V gene lookup returns CDR1 SGHDN and CDR2 FVKESK.